The 5 T cell receptor beta chains below all came from one sample that was sequenced in a study of T cell repertoires in cytomegalovirus infection. One entry per CDR3 protein results from TCRdb running MiXCR on the reads. Among roughly 990,000 distinct CDR3 sequences listed, more than 25% were seen once. No antigen has been assigned to these receptors. The source material was cultured CD8+ T cells from PBMCs, sampled from culture after CMV antigen stimulation. These receptors all stem from a human donor in good health (CMV status not recorded). Some clones in this sample may be carry-over from other donors' samples.

This clonotype was seen a few times. This CDR3 reads CASRGWAGGITDTQYF. For the CDR3, the DNA is TGTGCCAGCAGAGGGTGGGCGGGGGGTATCACAGATACGCAGTATTTT. This rearrangement joins TRBV7-9 to TRBJ2-3, with 8 bases that match TRBD2. The germline V gene encodes CDR1 SEHNR and CDR2 FQNEAQ (reference sequence). The CDR3 consists of 16 residues. V lost 6 bases and J lost 2; bases outside the gene matches: 10.

The V call is TRBV20-1, the J call TRBJ2-7, with D possibly TRBD1 on 6 matching bases. CDR3 length: 13 amino acids. V lost 5 bases and J 2 bases, leaving 13 bases between the germline ends. CDR1 and CDR2 (germline): DFQATT, SNEGSKA (reference sequence). CDR3 region: CSAYLGGPYEQYV. In nucleotides, the CDR3 is TGCAGTGCTTACCTTGGGGGCCCCTACGAGCAGTACGTC.

This clonotype was seen ten or more times. The gene calls are TRBV7-9 and TRBJ2-1; 7 nucleotides line up with TRBD2. Germline V gives CDR1 SEHNR, CDR2 FQNEAQ (reference sequence). J gave up 6 bases and V 7 bases, and 9 bases lay outside the gene matches. CDR3 size: 14 residues. CDR3 in amino acids: CASTPSGASNEQFF. The CDR3 coding sequence is TGTGCCAGCACCCCCAGCGGGGCGAGCAATGAGCAGTTCTTC. The variable domain in full, completed from reference TRBV7-9 and TRBJ2-1, reads DTGVSQNPRHKITKRGQNVTFRCDPISEHNRLYWYRQTLGQGPEFLTYFQNEAQLEKSRLLSDRFSAERPKGSFSTLEIQRTEQGDSAMYLCASTPSGASNEQFFGPGTRLTVL.

V is TRBV19 and J is TRBJ2-1; D is undetermined. The CDR3 runs 14 residues. The V end lost 1 base, the J end lost 3 bases, and 7 bases lay between the germline ends. Germline V gives CDR1 LNHDA, CDR2 SQIVND (reference sequence). The CDR3 here is CASSIVSGYNEQFF. The CDR3 coding sequence is TGTGCCAGTAGTATAGTTTCAGGCTACAATGAGCAGTTCTTC.

The rearrangement links TRBV11-2 to TRBJ1-1; D is ambiguous. From germline, CDR1 is SGHAT and CDR2 FQNNGV. Trimming took 4 bases from V and 5 from J, leaving 14 bases between them. This CDR3 has 14 amino acids. The CDR3 sequence is CASSSWEGETEAFF. DNA of the CDR3: TGTGCCAGCAGCTCCTGGGAAGGAGAGACTGAAGCTTTCTTT.